The 2 T cell receptor beta chains in this list originate from one sample, sequenced in a study of identical twins. TCRdb used MiXCR to reprocess the 5' RACE reads, holding one entry per CDR3 protein. The data hold roughly 720,000 distinct CDR3 sequences, with 18% observed a single time. This sample was also put to use in a study of T cells expressing NK-cell markers.

Input material: PBMCs. The receptors originated from a woman younger than 30 in good health.

This clonotype appeared a few times. The chain uses TRBV20-1 and TRBJ2-7, with D possibly called TRBD1 or TRBD2 (5 bases each). V lost 0 bases and J lost 1, with 10 bases in between. The germline V gene encodes CDR1 DFQATT and CDR2 SNEGSKA (reference sequence). This CDR3 contains 14 residues. CDR3 in amino acids: CSARDLGVSYEQYF. The CDR3, as DNA: TGCAGTGCTAGAGATCTGGGGGTATCCTACGAGCAGTACTTC.

This clonotype occurred a few times. The chain has TRBV5-1 and TRBJ2-1; D is undetermined. V lost 4 bases and J lost 6, with 11 bases in between. This CDR3 is 13 amino acids long. Germline V CDR1 and CDR2: SGHRS, YFSETQ. CDR3 sequence reads: CASSPGSLNEQFF. Written as DNA, the CDR3 is TGCGCCAGCAGCCCCGGGTCCCTCAATGAGCAGTTCTTC.